The rows below give T cell receptor beta chains drawn from one sample of a study of early T cells in non-severe SARS-CoV-2 infection. TCRdb ran MiXCR on the 5' RACE reads and lists one entry per CDR3 protein. Of about 27,000 distinct CDR3 sequences listed, around 5.5% are singletons. Sequenced: whole blood. The receptors come from an adult who was a healthcare worker with PCR-confirmed SARS-CoV-2 infection or an uninfected control (not recorded which). Both conserved end residues are part of each CDR3. D genes are given only for firm matches. Clone size appears in some rows only: once, few, many, or a class for an expanded clone.

many	TRBV7-2	.	TRBJ1-1	TGTGCCAGCAGCTGGGGACGGGACACTGAAGCTTTCTTT	CASSWGRDTEAFF
medium-sized	TRBV4-2	.	TRBJ2-7	TGTGCCAGCAGCTCCAGGAATGGGCAGGGAATCTACGAGCAGTACTTC	CASSSRNGQGIYEQYF
few	TRBV5-4	.	TRBJ2-1	TGTGCCAGCAGCTTACGCGGGGAAAATGAGCAGTTCTTC	CASSLRGENEQFF
many	TRBV7-3	.	TRBJ2-2	TGTGCCAGCAGCCTGGGAGTTAAGGGGGAGCTGTTTTTT	CASSLGVKGELFF
many	TRBV24-1	TRBD2	TRBJ2-1	TGTGCCACCAGTGACGGGGGGGCCGTCAATGAGCAGTTCTTC	CATSDGGAVNEQFF
few	TRBV6-1	TRBD2	TRBJ2-3	TGTGCCAGCAGTGGTCGGACTAGCGGGGCAGATACGCAGTATTTT	CASSGRTSGADTQYF
many	TRBV30	TRBD2	TRBJ2-1	TGTGCCTGGAGGTCGGACATCGGGAGGTACAATGAGCAGTTCTTC	CAWRSDIGRYNEQFF
.	TRBV7-6	.	TRBJ2-1	TGTGCCAGCAGCTCCGAGGGGGGACCGGAGGATGAGCAGTTCTTC	CASSSEGGPEDEQFF
many	TRBV7-3	.	TRBJ2-1	TGTGCCAGCAGCTTAGCCGGGGGCGCGTCCTACAATGAGCAGTTCTTC	CASSLAGGASYNEQFF
many	TRBV20-1	TRBD1	TRBJ1-3	TGCAGTGCTAGAGGGTTTCAGGGGGGGTTTGGAAACACCATATATTTT	CSARGFQGGFGNTIYF
.	TRBV4-3	.	TRBJ1-1	TGCGCCAGCAGCCAAGTCCGGGGGCCGTATGAAGCTTTCTTT	CASSQVRGPYEAFF
many	TRBV20-1	.	TRBJ2-1	TGCAGTGCCCCGGGGGTCGTCTCCTACAATGAGCAGTTCTTC	CSAPGVVSYNEQFF
.	TRBV19	TRBD1	TRBJ1-5	TGTGCCAGTAGTACCCGACAGGGGATTCAGCCCCAGCATTTT	CASSTRQGIQPQHF
.	TRBV6-6	.	TRBJ2-5	TGTGCCAGCAGTCGAGACGGATCACAAGAGACCCAGTACTTC	CASSRDGSQETQYF
medium-sized	TRBV30	TRBD1	TRBJ1-2	TGTGCCTGGACCAGGGGGCCCTATGGCTACACCTTC	CAWTRGPYGYTF
.	TRBV18	TRBD1	TRBJ1-1	TGTGCCAGCTCATCCGCGAGGGGGCGGGATACTGAAGCTTTCTTT	CASSSARGRDTEAFF
many	TRBV4-3	.	TRBJ2-5	TGCGCCAGCAGCCAAGGTAGCCAGAGCCAAGAGACCCAGTACTTC	CASSQGSQSQETQYF
many	TRBV2	.	TRBJ2-2	TGTGCCAGCAGTGACGACAGTGCGAACACCGGGGAGCTGTTTTTT	CASSDDSANTGELFF
many	TRBV10-3	.	TRBJ2-3	TGTGCCACCCGGGGTTACGGCACAGATACGCAGTATTTT	CATRGYGTDTQYF
few	TRBV12-5	.	TRBJ2-7	TGTGCTGTGGGGGCCTACGAGCAGTACTTC	CAVGAYEQYF
.	TRBV20-1	TRBD2	TRBJ2-2	TGCAGTGCTAGGCACATGACTAGCGGGGTTGACACCGGGGAGCTGTTTTTT	CSARHMTSGVDTGELFF
many	TRBV20-1	TRBD2	TRBJ2-5	TGCAGTGGCAAGACTAGCGGGGGGTTGGAGACCCAGTACTTC	CSGKTSGGLETQYF
many	TRBV20-1	.	TRBJ2-7	TGCAGTGCAACTCGACTAAATCTGGTCTCCGAGCAGTACTTC	CSATRLNLVSEQYF
many	TRBV20-1	TRBD1	TRBJ1-3	TGCAGTGCTAGAATGGGACAGGGTTATATCTCTGGAAACACCATATATTTT	CSARMGQGYISGNTIYF
many	TRBV2	.	TRBJ1-1	TGTGCCAGCAGCGCCGTCCTCCCCATATACACTGAAGCTTTCTTT	CASSAVLPIYTEAFF
.	TRBV7-9	TRBD2	TRBJ2-7	TGTGCCAGCAGCCCCGGGGGGGCCAACGAGCAGTACTTC	CASSPGGANEQYF
few	TRBV5-1	TRBD1	TRBJ2-2	TGCGCCAGCAGCTCCGGACAGGGGCCCAACACCGGGGAGCTGTTTTTT	CASSSGQGPNTGELFF
few	TRBV11-2	.	TRBJ1-1	TGTGCCAGCAGCTTAGGCCAGGGCCTGAACACTGAAGCTTTCTTT	CASSLGQGLNTEAFF
few	TRBV7-9	.	TRBJ2-1	TGTGCCAGCAGCCCAAGGCTGGGGAACGGTGAGCAGTTCTTC	CASSPRLGNGEQFF
few	TRBV9	.	TRBJ2-1	TGTGCCAGCAGCGTTACTCAGGGTAAAGATGAGCAGTTCTTC	CASSVTQGKDEQFF
many	TRBV5-6	.	TRBJ2-2	TGTGCCAGCAGCCTAATACAGGGAATCGGGGAGCTGTTTTTT	CASSLIQGIGELFF
.	TRBV5-1	TRBD1	TRBJ1-1	TGCGCCAGCAAGTTTACAGGGGTTGAAGTGGGAGCTTTCTTT	CASKFTGVEVGAFF
few	TRBV18	TRBD1	TRBJ1-3	TGTACCAGCTCACCGGACAGGATCTCTGGAAACACCATATATTTT	CTSSPDRISGNTIYF
.	TRBV11-2	.	TRBJ2-4	TGTGCCAGCAGCCAAGCCAGGGATAACATTCAGTACTTC	CASSQARDNIQYF
many	TRBV5-1	.	TRBJ2-2	TGCGCCAGCAGCCCGCGGGGCCAAGCGAACACCGGGGAGCTGTTTTTT	CASSPRGQANTGELFF
many	TRBV7-3	.	TRBJ2-1	TGTGCCAGCAGCTCGGGGACTGCAACTGAGCAGTTCTTC	CASSSGTATEQFF
.	TRBV3-1	TRBD1	TRBJ1-4	TGTGCCAGCAGCCAAGACAGCGGGACAGCGGGTGAAAAACTGTTTTTT	CASSQDSGTAGEKLFF
.	TRBV3-1	.	TRBJ2-1	TGTGCCAGCAGTCCGGCGGGATCCTCCTACAATGAGCAGTTCTTC	CASSPAGSSYNEQFF
many	TRBV9	TRBD2	TRBJ2-3	TGTGCCAGCAGCGTAAGCGGGGGGGCGAACACAGATACGCAGTATTTT	CASSVSGGANTDTQYF
.	TRBV12-3/TRBV12-4	TRBD1	TRBJ1-4	TGTGCCAGCAGTTCCGGGACAGGGGGTGAAAAACTGTTTTTT	CASSSGTGGEKLFF
many	TRBV11-3	TRBD2	TRBJ2-1	TGTGCCAGCAGCTTAGATTCCGGGGGGGCCTACAATGAGCAGTTCTTC	CASSLDSGGAYNEQFF
many	TRBV11-2	TRBD1	TRBJ2-5	TGTGCCAGCAGCCTAAGAGGGGGACAGGGGACGGAGACCCAGTACTTC	CASSLRGGQGTETQYF
.	TRBV5-6	TRBD1	TRBJ2-2	TGTGCCAGCAGCTTCAGGGACAGGAGCACCGGGGAGCTGTTTTTT	CASSFRDRSTGELFF
many	TRBV6-5	.	TRBJ2-7	TGTGCCAGCAAGTCCGGTGGAAGCTACGAGCAGTACTTC	CASKSGGSYEQYF
few	TRBV20-1	.	TRBJ2-5	TGCAGTGCTAGAGAGGCAGGGCACGAGACCCAGTACTTC	CSAREAGHETQYF